Shown below are 16 T cell receptor beta chains from a single sample sequenced in a study of cytomegalovirus exposure and HLA in healthy donors. Primers for the PCR totalled 60 Vbeta and 13 Jbeta. The assay was immunoSEQ multiplex PCR, and TCRdb's table has in-frame clones only and misses some. The table shows approximately 100,000 clones, with approximately 80% occurring only once. Sequencing was carried out using PBMCs. Every receptor here comes from a man aged 18 to 30 in good health and CMV-seronegative.

The chain has TRBV27 and TRBJ2-1; no firm D call. V was cut by 6 bases and J by 0 bases, with 9 bases left in between. CDR3 length: 14 residues. Germline lookup yields CDR1 MNHEY and CDR2 SMNVEV (reference sequence). The chain's CDR3 is CASSPLSSYNEQFF. The CDR3 DNA sequence: TGTGCCAGCAGCCCACTTAGCTCCTACAATGAGCAGTTCTTC.

The chain joins TRBV4-1 to TRBJ1-2; D perhaps matches TRBD1 (5 bases). The CDR3 covers 15 residues. Deletions cut 3 bases from V and 4 bases from J, with 15 bases between. Germline V lookup: CDR1 MGHRA, CDR2 YSYEKL. The DNA for the CDR3 is TGCGCCAGCAGCCAGGGGGGTGACGGAGCCTATGGCTACACCTTC. This codes for CASSQGGDGAYGYTF.

The genes are TRBV18 and TRBJ2-7; tentatively, D is TRBD2 (5 bases). The CDR3 consists of 13 residues. Trimming removed 6 bases from V and 3 bases from J, with 12 bases in between. The germline gives CDR1 KGHSH, CDR2 LQKENI. DNA of the CDR3: TGTGCCAGCTCTCGGGAAGGCTACTACGAGCAGTACTTC. Amino acids: CASSREGYYEQYF.

V is TRBV2 and J is TRBJ2-2; TRBD1 agrees at 11 bases. The ends lost 8 bases at V and 0 bases at J; junction bases unmatched: 5. The CDR3 spans 16 residues. Germline V gene lookup returns CDR1 SNHLY and CDR2 FYNNEI. CDR3 amino acids: CASDRTGGANTGELFF. As DNA, the CDR3 is TGTGCCAGCGACCGGACAGGGGGCGCGAACACCGGGGAGCTGTTTTTT.

The rearrangement joins TRBV5-6 to TRBJ1-1; 7 positions match TRBD1. The germline V gene encodes CDR1 SGHDT and CDR2 YYEEEE. Germline trimming cut 1 base from V and 0 bases from J; bases unmatched to any gene: 3. This CDR3 contains 15 residues. CDR3 coding DNA: TGTGCCAGCAGCTTGAGACAGGGATTGAACACTGAAGCTTTCTTT. Its protein product is CASSLRQGLNTEAFF.

This chain uses TRBV5-1 with TRBJ1-2; unclear D gene. The CDR3 runs to 13 residues. Trimming cost V 2 bases and J 4 bases, with 9 bases left between them. Looked up from germline, CDR1 is SGHRS and CDR2 is YFSETQ. As DNA, the CDR3 is TGCGCCAGCAGCTTCCCGGGAGGCTATGGCTACACCTTC. It specifies CASSFPGGYGYTF.

This rearrangement joins TRBV19 to TRBJ2-7, with 10 bases that match TRBD1. This CDR3 is built from 14 residues. Trimming took 5 bases from V and 2 from J; bases not matched to a gene: 3. The germline V gene has CDR1 LNHDA and CDR2 SQIVND (reference sequence). The CDR3 is CASSQGQGTYEQYF. The DNA of the CDR3 is TGTGCCAGTAGTCAGGGACAGGGGACCTACGAGCAGTACTTC.

The chain is built from TRBV27 and TRBJ1-2; D is perhaps TRBD1 (5 bases). The CDR3 runs to 13 residues. Germline CDR1 and CDR2: MNHEY and SMNVEV (reference sequence). V was clipped by 5 bases and J by 4 bases, with 11 bases between them. The CDR3 sequence is CASSPTAPYGYTF. The CDR3 DNA sequence: TGTGCCAGCAGTCCGACAGCTCCCTATGGCTACACCTTC.

This clone has a handful of counts. This chain uses TRBV12-2 with TRBJ1-2; TRBD1 is the table's D call, not checked against the DNA. TRBV12-2 is a recognized pseudogene. The CDR3 loop spans 15 amino acids. CDR3: CASRRTGLLGYGYTF. The DNA for the CDR3 is TGTGCAAGTCGTAGAACAGGGCTTCTTGGCTATGGCTACACCTTC.

The chain combines TRBV2 with TRBJ1-4, with 9 positions matching TRBD1. This CDR3 comprises 16 residues. Germline V CDR1 and CDR2: SNHLY, FYNNEI. After removal of 6 bases from V and 4 bases from J, the junction contained 9 bases not matched to a gene. CDR3 sequence: CASSRGRDRVNEKLFF. The DNA for the CDR3 is TGTGCCAGCAGCCGAGGACGGGACAGGGTTAATGAAAAACTGTTTTTT.

The CDR3: CASRPSGTGRFEAFF. Here the CDR3 DNA reads TGTGCCAGCAGGCCCTCGGGGACAGGGAGATTTGAAGCTTTCTTT. The chain combines TRBV6-5 with TRBJ1-1, with TRBD1 identical over 9 bases. Germline V CDR1 and CDR2: MNHEY, SVGAGI. J gave up 7 bases and V 6 bases, and 12 bases lay outside the gene matches. This CDR3 spans 15 amino acids.

V gene TRBV19 combines with J gene TRBJ2-7; D might be TRBD1 (6 bases). The CDR3 runs to 15 residues. Trimming stripped 5 bases from V and 2 bases from J, with 16 bases between. CDR1 and CDR2 from the germline V gene are LNHDA and SQIVND (reference sequence). CDR3 nucleotides: TGTGCCAGTAGTGGGTGGCAGGGGACCACCTACGAGCAGTACTTC. It yields the protein CASSGWQGTTYEQYF.

This chain links TRBV18 with TRBJ2-6; 9 nucleotides agree with TRBD1. Unmatched junction bases numbered 7, after V lost 4 bases and J lost 3 bases. This CDR3 region has 17 residues. Germline-derived CDR1 and CDR2 are KGHSH and LQKENI. CDR3 loop: CASSLRDRAFGANVLTF. The CDR3 DNA reads TGTGCCAGCTCACTCCGGGACAGGGCATTTGGGGCCAACGTCCTGACTTTC.

Details on this clone: The germline gene is not matched at one end of the junction; a read error may be the cause. The genes are TRBV7-9 and TRBJ1-1; perhaps TRBD1 as D (5 bases). The CDR3 covers 17 residues. Germline lookup yields CDR1 SEHNR and CDR2 FQNEAQ (reference sequence). CDR3 region: CSSSYPGLSNWNTEAFF. CDR3 bases: TGTTCCAGCAGCTACCCAGGGCTTTCAAATTGGAACACTGAAGCTTTCTTT.

The V gene is TRBV5-1, the J gene TRBJ2-3; TRBD2 agrees at 8 bases. V was clipped by 6 bases and J by 2 bases; unmatched bases: 11. The germline V gene has CDR1 SGHRS and CDR2 YFSETQ. The CDR3 spans 16 residues. CDR3 in amino acids: CASTTRSGRATDTQYF. DNA for the CDR3: TGCGCCAGCACGACTCGATCCGGGAGGGCCACAGATACGCAGTATTTT.

This chain links TRBV5-4 with TRBJ2-6; 8 bases align to TRBD1. V shed 5 bases, J shed 4 bases, and the junction held 5 bases outside the gene matches. The CDR3 is 15 residues long. Germline V CDR1 and CDR2: SGHNT, YYREEE (reference sequence). CDR3 amino acids: CASSHTGGGANVLTF. The CDR3 region has the DNA TGTGCCAGCAGTCACACAGGGGGAGGGGCCAACGTCCTGACTTTC.